This T cell receptor beta chain is from a study of shared clonotypes between healthy human individuals. General study results and limits: The naive CD4 repertoires of a handful of donors were compared, and around 4.7% of clonotypes were shared.

V lost 4 bases to trimming and J lost 1 base, with 8 bases between them. Germline V gives CDR1 SGHNT, CDR2 YYREEE (reference sequence). This CDR3 is built from 13 residues. Comment on this clone: Its cognate antigen is unknown. Other nucleotide sequences in the sample specify the same CDR3.

TCRdb's table, derived via immunoSEQ multiplex PCR, lists solely in-frame clones and lacks some. The table records about 340,000 clones, 73% of them present only once. Sequencing used memory CD4+ T cells sorted from blood. Subset here: CD45RA-negative fraction. This chain links TRBV5-4 with TRBJ2-5; D gene unclear. The sequence came from a man aged 30 to 39 in good health. The CDR3 sequence: CASSRKVQETQYF. Here the CDR3 DNA reads TGTGCCAGCAGCAGGAAGGTCCAAGAGACCCAGTACTTC.